This T cell receptor (beta chain) was retrieved from a study of blood T cell repertoires in COVID-19. About the study: From T cells, B-cell-depleted T cells, or PBMCs came the material, which was cDNA or gDNA.

The Seattle patients joined while their infection was active and were tracked longitudinally afterward. There are 15 residues in the CDR3. CDR1 MGHDK and CDR2 SYGVNS come from the germline V gene. V lost 0 bases to trimming and J lost 1 base, with 9 bases between them. This clone was picked up one time. The table came from immunoSEQ multiplex PCR; TCRdb's copy has only in-frame clones and leaves some out. This table has roughly 120,000 clones, more than 80% appearing once. The sequenced sample was peripheral blood. The chain joins TRBV25-1 to TRBJ1-1; D possibly corresponds to TRBD1 (5 bases). The TCR comes from an elderly woman with COVID-19, enrolled during active disease. The CDR3 DNA follows: TGTGCCAGCAGTGAATATCAGGGCGAGAACACTGAAGCTTTCTTT. Translating gives CASSEYQGENTEAFF.